This paragraph covers one T cell receptor beta chain sequence. Its antigen is as yet unknown. This record belongs to a study of beta chain features in type 1 diabetes. Overall study context: Researchers looked at around 100 million sorted cells across all samples.

V lost 4 bases, J lost 4 bases, and 7 bases lay in between. This CDR3 spans 13 amino acids. Germline V gene data show CDR1 as SGHTA and CDR2 as FQGNSA. As every portion of the isolated RNA was reverse transcribed, the sequencing read expressed TCRB transcripts. Mean read depth for naive, central memory and regulatory T cell samples was roughly 4 million reads. Profiled with immunoSEQ multiplex PCR; TCRdb holds only in-frame clones, not every one. There are about 400,000 clones in the sample; 10% to 15% occur only once, and 0.01% lies in the top ten. Whole-study findings and limits: A moderate, significant TCRB CDR3 shortening appeared in type 1 diabetes across four CD4+ subsets. Naive, central memory and regulatory TCRB repertoires appeared more similar among patients than healthy donors.

Researchers reported sorting CD4+ naive, central memory, regulatory and stem cell-like memory cells via CD45RO/CCR7/CD25/CD127/CD95/CD27. This chain uses TRBV7-2 with TRBJ2-2; D is undetermined. The sequenced sample consisted of naive CD4+ T cells from blood. This TCR derives from a woman aged 18-30 years with type 1 diabetes. The CDR3 reads CASSSSRTGELFF. In nucleotides, the CDR3 is TGTGCCAGCAGCTCCTCGCGCACCGGGGAGCTGTTTTTT.